This TCR beta chain was recorded in a study of Graves' ophthalmopathy and Graves' hyperthyroidism. The overall study: The authors defined stable hyperthyroidism as no ophthalmopathy within 18 months of follow-up. Findings of the study overall: Stable hyperthyroidism and ophthalmopathy were told apart by a 13-signature model, which achieved 85% to 90% sensitivity and 81.08% specificity. It was with 70.59% sensitivity and approximately 72% specificity that the model predicted ophthalmopathy progression.

RNA served as the template for amplifying TCR beta CDR3 regions. Investigators did first-round RT-PCR with HTBI primers, then second-round multiplex PCR. TCRdb redid the calling of the multiplex PCR reads with MiXCR, one entry per CDR3 protein. The sample comprises roughly 600,000 distinct CDR3 sequences, 35% to 40% of which are singletons, and 4% to 5% rests with the top ten. This clonotype came up many times. Its cognate antigen is unknown. This CDR3 is built from 15 residues. Trimming removed 2 bases at V and 5 bases at J, with 15 bases between. The TCR originated in an adult man with Graves' hyperthyroidism. The specimen was peripheral blood or thyroid tissue (not recorded which). The V and J genes are TRBV12-3 or TRBV12-4 and TRBJ2-5; a possible D gene is TRBD1 (6 bases). DNA for the CDR3: TGTGCCAGCAGTTTAACAGGGACCACCCAGGAGACCCAGTACTTC. This sequence encodes CASSLTGTTQETQYF.